This T cell receptor (beta chain) came from a study of T cells after yellow fever vaccination. Study in general: Fractions containing few cells were prepared with SMART-Seq v4 Ultra Low Input.

Findings of the study overall: Most clones from primary vaccination were detected again post-booster (around 95% CD4, roughly 85% CD8). Contaminants from the bulk population, in the form of abundant clonotypes, could be found in FACS-sorted repertoires.

Germline CDR1 reads SGDLS; CDR2 reads YYNGEE. The length of the CDR3 is 14 residues. The trim removed 1 base at V and 4 bases at J, leaving 3 bases unmatched. Notes on this clonotype: What it binds is not known.

A 5'RACE template-switching step, the method used to make TCR cDNA, added a universal primer site and UMIs. Each CDR3 protein is one row after TCRdb ran MiXCR on the 5' RACE reads. The profile shows 95,000 to 100,000 distinct CDR3 sequences, around 5.8% of them singletons. The rearrangement uses TRBV9 and TRBJ2-5, with 8 bases fitting TRBD1. Source: CD8+ T cells sorted from PBMCs, taken 10 days after the yellow fever booster vaccination. The receptor's source is a man aged 18 to 35 who received the YFV17D yellow fever vaccine. DNA for the CDR3: TGTGCCAGCAGCGTAACCGACAGGGGAGAGACCCAGTACTTC. It translates to CASSVTDRGETQYF.